The 14 T cell receptor beta chains reported below all come from one sample, sequenced in a study of T cells after yellow fever vaccination. Using its own MiXCR run on the 5' RACE reads, TCRdb lists one record per CDR3 protein. The repertoire holds hundreds of thousands of distinct CDR3 sequences, with 9% to 15% as singletons. The sequencing here drew on PBMCs, taken on the day of the yellow fever booster vaccination. These receptors were obtained from a young man who received the YFV17D yellow fever vaccine.

In nucleotides, the CDR3 is TGTGCCAGCAGCCAGCTAGCGGGAGGGATCGGGAGCGCAGATACGCAGTATTTT. Protein sequence: CASSQLAGGIGSADTQYF. This chain uses TRBV4-2 with TRBJ2-3; TRBD2 aligns across 12 bases. The CDR3 runs to 18 residues. Trimming at V came to 3 bases and at J to 4 bases, leaving 11 bases not matched to a gene. Germline V gene lookup returns CDR1 LGHNA and CDR2 YNFKEQ.

The V and J genes are TRBV9 and TRBJ2-3; the D is unclear. CDR1 SGDLS and CDR2 YYNGEE come from the germline V gene. This CDR3 is built from 15 residues. V was cut by 0 bases and J by 0 bases, with 8 bases left in between. The CDR3 protein is CASSVEVISTDTQYF. The DNA for the CDR3 is TGTGCCAGCAGCGTAGAGGTGATCAGCACAGATACGCAGTATTTT.

The chain employs TRBV5-1 and TRBJ1-1, with TRBD1 matching 12 bases. This CDR3 spans 16 amino acids. Trimming removed 4 bases from V and 5 bases from J; junction bases left unmatched: 9. Germline values: CDR1 SGHRS, CDR2 YFSETQ. The CDR3 protein is CASSEGQGARKTEAFF. The CDR3 region has the DNA TGCGCCAGCAGCGAGGGACAGGGGGCGCGCAAAACTGAAGCTTTCTTT.

V is TRBV6-5 and J is TRBJ2-4, with TRBD2 matching 10 bases. CDR1 is MNHEY, CDR2 SVGAGI, per germline. The CDR3 spans 16 residues. Trimming at V came to 5 bases and at J to 6 bases, leaving 10 bases not matched to a gene. The CDR3 DNA is TGTGCCAGCAGTACCCTAGCGGGAGAAAGGTCAAACATTCAGTACTTC. As protein: CASSTLAGERSNIQYF.

Many counts were recorded for this clonotype. The rearrangement joins TRBV9 to TRBJ2-3; D could derive from TRBD1 or TRBD2 (5 bases each). In germline, CDR1 is SGDLS, CDR2 YYNGEE. V lost 0 bases and J lost 6, with 14 bases in between. This CDR3 has 15 residues. CDR3 DNA sequence: TGTGCCAGCAGCGTAGCTGGGGGAAAAGGGGATACGCAGTATTTT. Translation: CASSVAGGKGDTQYF.

Turning to this clonotype: One base away lies a much larger clone, so this may be a sequencing read error. The rearrangement uses TRBV21-1 and TRBJ2-1; the table gives TRBD1 as D, unverified against the DNA. TRBV21-1 is tagged as a pseudogene. The CDR3 extends over 19 amino acids. The chain's CDR3 is CARSKKGVRGSGSPDEQFF. Written as DNA, the CDR3 is TGTGCCAGAAGCAAAAAGGGGGTGCGGGGTAGCGGATCCCCCGATGAGCAGTTCTTC.

This clonotype was seen many times. J is TRBJ2-1 and V is TRBV7-2; D gene ambiguous. The CDR3 sequence is 15 residues long. Germline V lookup: CDR1 SGHTA, CDR2 FQGNSA. V dropped 3 bases and J dropped 3 bases, with 12 bases sitting between them. Here the CDR3 DNA reads TGTGCCAGCAGCTTTGGCGACAAGTACTACAATGAGCAGTTCTTC. This sequence encodes CASSFGDKYYNEQFF.

In its sample, this clonotype was seen a few times. The rearrangement joins TRBV6-2 or TRBV6-3 to TRBJ2-3; maybe TRBD2 (6 bases). The CDR3 totals 16 residues. V lost 5 bases, J lost 0 bases, and 15 bases lay in between. In germline, CDR1 is MNHEY, CDR2 SVGEGT. CDR3 DNA sequence: TGTGCCAGCAGTCCCAGTTTCGGGAGAAGCACAGATACGCAGTATTTT. It encodes CASSPSFGRSTDTQYF.

This clonotype was seen a handful of times. The chain has TRBV5-1 and TRBJ1-2; D is unclear. Germline values: CDR1 SGHRS, CDR2 YFSETQ. Trimming left V 0 bases short and J 8 bases short, with 14 bases between. The CDR3 extends over 14 amino acids. Here the CDR3 DNA reads TGCGCCAGCAGCTTGGCGGTGGAAAAGACGGGCTACACCTTC. It encodes CASSLAVEKTGYTF.

A word on this clonotype: A junction boundary mismatches the germline segment, possibly from a read error. The chain combines TRBV20-1 with TRBJ2-3, with TRBD2 matching over 7 bases. This CDR3 region has 16 residues. The germline gives CDR1 DFQATT, CDR2 SNEGSKA (reference sequence). CDR3 protein: CCAGRISSGYTDTQYF. Written as DNA, the CDR3 is TGCTGTGCTGGCCGGATCTCTAGCGGATACACAGATACGCAGTATTTT.

This clonotype showed up many times. The rearrangement links TRBV7-8 to TRBJ2-3; 8 bases map to TRBD2. This CDR3 has 13 amino acids. Germline V gives CDR1 SGHVS, CDR2 FQNEAQ. Trimming removed 7 bases from V and 2 bases from J; junction bases left unmatched: 2. The CDR3 DNA is TGTGCCAGCACTAGCGGGCTCACAGATACGCAGTATTTT. This codes for CASTSGLTDTQYF. Supplemented by reference TRBV7-8 and TRBJ2-3, the full variable domain reads GAGVSQSPRYKVAKRGQDVALRCDPISGHVSLFWYQQALGQGPEFLTYFQNEAQLDKSGLPSDRFFAERPEGSVSTLKIQRTQQEDSAVYLCASTSGLTDTQYFGPGTRLTVL.

This clonotype appeared a few times. The chain links TRBV28 to TRBJ2-7; the match to TRBD1 covers 7 bases. CDR1 and CDR2 (germline): MDHEN, SYDVKM. With 3 bases clipped from V and 6 bases from J, the junction kept 11 bases outside the gene matches. This CDR3 is built from 15 residues. In nucleotides, the CDR3 is TGTGCCAGCAGTTTCTCCGGACAGGAATGGCCCGAGCAGTACTTC. This sequence encodes CASSFSGQEWPEQYF. Drawing the rest from reference TRBV28 and TRBJ2-7, the complete variable domain is DVKVTQSSRYLVKRTGEKVFLECVQDMDHENMFWYRQDPGLGLRLIYFSYDVKMKEKGDIPEGYSVSREKKERFSLILESASTNQTSMYLCASSFSGQEWPEQYFGPGTRLTVT.

The V and J genes are TRBV7-6 and TRBJ2-7, with 7 bases that match TRBD1. The CDR3 has 15 residues. Germline trimming cut 5 bases from V and 5 bases from J; bases unmatched to any gene: 12. Germline CDR1 is SGHVS and CDR2 is FNYEAQ. The DNA of the CDR3 is TGTGCCAGCAGCGGTCCGGGACAGCAAAGCAACGAGCAGTACTTC. Its translation is CASSGPGQQSNEQYF.

There are a few counts of this clonotype. This chain connects TRBV12-3 or TRBV12-4 to TRBJ2-3; D might be TRBD1 or TRBD2, each matching 7 bases. V lost 5 bases and J lost 2, with 17 bases in between. The CDR3 has 16 residues. The CDR3 region has the DNA TGTGCCAGCAGTCTAGGACTAGGGGGCCTCACAGATACGCAGTATTTT. Its translation: CASSLGLGGLTDTQYF.